What follows describes a single TCR beta chain. This sample stems from a study of T cells expressing NK-cell markers. Study at large: Underlying the TCR beta repertoires were sorted CD3+CD56+NKG2C+, CD3+CD56+NKG2C- and CD3+CD56-NKG2C+ T cells. Serological testing identified seven of the eight sequenced donors as HCMV-seropositive and one as seronegative.

Using the 5' RACE reads, TCRdb records one entry per CDR3 protein without DNA. This listing includes about 390,000 distinct CDR3 sequences. This receptor was identified in a woman aged 45-65 years in good health. What was sequenced was blood T cells: a sorted CD56 or NKG2C T cell subset, CD4+ or CD8+ T cells, or bulk PBMC T cells (not recorded which).

The CDR3 is CASSPGGGTARTQYF. The chain combines TRBV11-2 with TRBJ2-5; TCRdb's D call, TRBD1, is unchecked because there is no DNA. The CDR3 consists of 15 residues. CDR1 and CDR2 (germline): SGHAT, FQNNGV.